A selection of T cell receptor beta chains follows, all from one sample in a study of blood T cell repertoires in COVID-19. Profiling relied on immunoSEQ multiplex PCR, and the TCRdb table lists in-frame clones only, not all of them. The sample consists of around 200,000 clones, around 88% of them appearing once. Sequenced input: PBMCs or T cells enriched from blood (not recorded which). The receptors derive from a man aged 35 to 55 with acute COVID-19. CDR3s include the opening cysteine and the closing phenylalanine or tryptophan. The D gene is left open where the match is weak. Expanded clones are given a class, and other clones once, few, many or no size at all.

clone_size cdr3_length d_call v_call cdr3_aa
. 13 . TRBV19 CASGETGQETQYF
. 15 TRBD1 TRBV18 CASSPDRGGNQPQHF
once 15 . TRBV2 CASSDAGASTDTQYF
. 16 . TRBV4-3 CASSQEGSGYHNEQFF
. 15 TRBD1 TRBV6-1 CASSERQGVKGGYTF
few 12 . TRBV12-2 CASRRTPSGYTF
few 18 TRBD2 TRBV27 CASSLTSASGSTAGELFF
. 12 . TRBV2 CASSVQQETQYF
few 14 TRBD2 TRBV2 CASRTGLAGQAQYF
. 16 TRBD2 TRBV4-3 CASSQDLGGRVSEQFF
. 19 . TRBV27 CASSLRGGRDAITNYGYTF
. 10 . TRBV6-1 CASSELGYTF
once 17 TRBD2 TRBV7-6 CASSLYLRSSGSPEQFF